These T cell receptor beta chains were read from a single sample in a study of cytomegalovirus exposure and HLA in healthy donors. Assay used: immunoSEQ multiplex PCR; TCRdb lists only in-frame clones, some missing. This table holds around 130,000 clones, 65% to 80% found once. Sequenced sample: PBMCs. The receptors derive from a middle-aged woman in good health and CMV-seropositive. Each CDR3 is given with its conserved first and last residue. A D gene is named only where the DNA matches it firmly. Size tells how often a clone was seen (once, few, many) or the class of an expanded clone, and some rows leave it out.

clone_size | cdr3_length | j_call | d_call | v_call | cdr3_nt | cdr3_aa
- | 15 | TRBJ1-2 | - | TRBV30 | TGTGCCTGGAGGGCGGGTCAGCAAACCTTCTATGGCTACACCTTC | CAWRAGQQTFYGYTF
- | 16 | TRBJ2-2 | - | TRBV21-1 | TGTGCCAGCAGCTCCCGGGACAGGGCCCTCACCGGGGAGCTGTTTTTT | CASSSRDRALTGELFF
- | 14 | TRBJ2-3 | TRBD2 | TRBV7-3 | TGTGCCAGCAGCCGCGGGGGTAGCACAGATACGCAGTATTTT | CASSRGGSTDTQYF
few | 16 | TRBJ2-7 | - | TRBV6-5 | TGTGCCAGCAGTTCGGGGAGTCGGGACATCTCCTACGAGCAGTACTTC | CASSSGSRDISYEQYF
once | 16 | TRBJ2-2 | - | TRBV7-6 | TGTGCCAGCAGCCCCAGCGTGACGGAAAACACCGGGGAGCTGTTTTTT | CASSPSVTENTGELFF
- | 15 | TRBJ1-5 | - | TRBV27 | TGTGCCAGCAGTTTTCGGAGGGGTGGCAATCAGCCCCAGCATTTT | CASSFRRGGNQPQHF
- | 20 | TRBJ2-6 | TRBD2 | TRBV12-5 | TGTGCTAGTGGTTTGTTCTCCCGAGCGGGGGGGCTCTCTGGGGCCAACGTCCTGACTTTC | CASGLFSRAGGLSGANVLTF
- | 15 | TRBJ2-5 | TRBD1 | TRBV7-3 | TGTGCCAGCAGGAGGACCGGGACAGGTCAAGAGACCCAGTACTTC | CASRRTGTGQETQYF
- | 16 | TRBJ2-1 | - | TRBV5-1 | TGCGCCAGCAGCTTGGTTAGAGGGAGTTCCTACAATGAGCAGTTCTTC | CASSLVRGSSYNEQFF
- | 15 | TRBJ2-1 | TRBD2 | TRBV2 | TGTGCCAGCAGTGTGGGACTAGCCCCCTACAATGAGCAGTTCTTC | CASSVGLAPYNEQFF
once | 13 | TRBJ1-2 | - | TRBV2 | TGTGCCAGTAGGGGGACACCGGCCTATGGCTACACCTTC | CASRGTPAYGYTF
once | 17 | TRBJ1-1 | TRBD1 | TRBV9 | TGTGCCAGCAGCAATCGTCCCGGGACAGTTTTGAACACTGAAGCTTTCTTT | CASSNRPGTVLNTEAFF
- | 15 | TRBJ1-1 | - | TRBV6-5 | TGTGCCAGCAGTTACTCGTCCCTCTCAGGGAGGTCAGCTTTCTTT | CASSYSSLSGRSAFF
- | 14 | TRBJ2-1 | - | TRBV4-2 | TGTGCCAGCAGCCTCCTCCCGGGAGTCAATGAGCAGTTCTTC | CASSLLPGVNEQFF
- | 13 | TRBJ2-7 | TRBD1 | TRBV4-1 | TGCGCCAGCAGCCAGAGGGACAGCTACGAGCAGTACTTC | CASSQRDSYEQYF
- | 20 | TRBJ2-7 | TRBD2 | TRBV27 | TGTGCCAGCAGTTTATCTAGGCTAGCGGGAGGGCCCCCCCCAGCGGACGAGCAGTACTTC | CASSLSRLAGGPPPADEQYF
- | 14 | TRBJ1-1 | - | TRBV27 | TGTGCCAGCAGTTTATCGGACAGTTGGGTAGAAGCTTTCTTT | CASSLSDSWVEAFF
- | 16 | TRBJ2-7 | TRBD1 | TRBV9 | TGTGCCAGCAGCGTGGGGACAGCTTTTAGGCCCTACGAGCAGTACTTC | CASSVGTAFRPYEQYF
few | 13 | TRBJ1-4 | TRBD1 | TRBV27 | TGTGCCAGAAAGGGTCAGGGGGGTGAAAAACTGTTTTTT | CARKGQGGEKLFF
- | 16 | TRBJ2-6 | TRBD1 | TRBV6-1 | TGTGCCAGCAGTGCGACAGGGCTCCGAGGGGCCAACGTCCTGACTTTC | CASSATGLRGANVLTF
- | 16 | TRBJ2-3 | TRBD2 | TRBV7-2 | TGTGCCAGCAGCTTAACTAGCGGGAGGGCCGTAGATACGCAGTATTTT | CASSLTSGRAVDTQYF
- | 18 | TRBJ2-1 | TRBD2 | TRBV15 | TGTGCCACCAGCAGAGATTTGGGAGGGGTAGCCGGAGAGGATGAGCAGTTCTTC | CATSRDLGGVAGEDEQFF
- | 14 | TRBJ2-7 | - | TRBV5-1 | TGCGCCAGCAGCTTTACTAGTTTGTCCTACGAGCAGTACTTC | CASSFTSLSYEQYF
- | 15 | TRBJ2-7 | TRBD2 | TRBV6-1 | TGTGCCAGCAGTGACTTCAGCGCGGGAGACAACGAGCAGTACTTC | CASSDFSAGDNEQYF
- | 14 | TRBJ2-1 | - | TRBV5-1 | TGCGCCAGCGGAGACCCCGCCTCCAACAATGAGCAGTTCTTC | CASGDPASNNEQFF
- | 16 | TRBJ2-2 | TRBD1 | TRBV4-3 | TGCGCCAGCAGCCAAGAACAGGGGAAGTACACCGGGGAGCTGTTTTTT | CASSQEQGKYTGELFF
- | 15 | TRBJ2-1 | TRBD2 | TRBV10-3 | TGTGCCATCAGTGAGCAGCGGGAGTACTACAATGAGCAGTTCTTC | CAISEQREYYNEQFF
- | 12 | TRBJ2-3 | TRBD1 | TRBV18 | TGTGCCAGCTCACCAGGGACAGGGGGATGGTATTTT | CASSPGTGGWYF
- | 15 | TRBJ1-5 | - | TRBV6-1 | TGTGCCAGCAGTGGACATCCGTGGGAGAATCAGCCCCAGCATTTT | CASSGHPWENQPQHF
- | 15 | TRBJ1-1 | TRBD1 | TRBV18 | TGTGCCAGCTCATCTCAACAGGGGTCGAACACTGAAGCTTTCTTT | CASSSQQGSNTEAFF
once | 15 | TRBJ1-2 | TRBD1 | TRBV6-6 | TGTGCCAGCAGTCCCCGGACAGGGGACGCCTATGGCTACACCTTC | CASSPRTGDAYGYTF
- | 16 | TRBJ2-1 | TRBD2 | TRBV5-1 | TGCGCCAGCAGCAAGGGACTAGCGGATTTAGGGAATGAGCAGTTCTTC | CASSKGLADLGNEQFF
- | 11 | TRBJ2-7 | - | TRBV27 | TGTGCCAGCAGACAACAGGGCGAGCAGTACTTC | CASRQQGEQYF
- | 16 | TRBJ1-4 | - | TRBV6-5 | TGTGCCAGCAGTTACTCTGGGCGGGGGGCTACTGAAAAACTGTTTTTT | CASSYSGRGATEKLFF
few | 15 | TRBJ2-3 | - | TRBV7-9 | TGTGCCAGCAGCTTTGGTACGGCGGGGTGGGATACGCAGTATTTT | CASSFGTAGWDTQYF
few | 17 | TRBJ1-3 | - | TRBV4-1 | TGCGCCAGCAGCCAAGACGCTTTACAGTCCTTTGGAAACACCATATATTTT | CASSQDALQSFGNTIYF
- | 16 | TRBJ2-3 | TRBD2 | TRBV10-3 | TGTGCCATCAGTCTACTAGCGGGAGATGGCACAGATACGCAGTATTTT | CAISLLAGDGTDTQYF